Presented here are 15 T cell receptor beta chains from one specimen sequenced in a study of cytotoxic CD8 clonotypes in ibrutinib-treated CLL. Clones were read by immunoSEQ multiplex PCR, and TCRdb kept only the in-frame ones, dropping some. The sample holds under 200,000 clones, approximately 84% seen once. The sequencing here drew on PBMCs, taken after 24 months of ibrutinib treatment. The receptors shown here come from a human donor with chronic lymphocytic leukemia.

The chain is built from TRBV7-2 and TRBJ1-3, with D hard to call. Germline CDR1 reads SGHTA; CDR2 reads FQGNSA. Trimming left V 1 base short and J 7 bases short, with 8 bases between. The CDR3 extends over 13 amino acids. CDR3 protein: CASSLGAVNTIYF. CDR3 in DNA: TGTGCCAGCAGCTTAGGCGCCGTGAACACCATATATTTT.

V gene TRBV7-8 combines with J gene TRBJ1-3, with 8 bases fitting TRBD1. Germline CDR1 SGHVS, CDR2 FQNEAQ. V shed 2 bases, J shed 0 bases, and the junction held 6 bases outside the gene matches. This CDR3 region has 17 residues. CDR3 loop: CASSLSDRGLSGNTIYF. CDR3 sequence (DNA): TGTGCCAGCAGCTTATCCGACAGGGGCCTCTCTGGAAACACCATATATTTT.

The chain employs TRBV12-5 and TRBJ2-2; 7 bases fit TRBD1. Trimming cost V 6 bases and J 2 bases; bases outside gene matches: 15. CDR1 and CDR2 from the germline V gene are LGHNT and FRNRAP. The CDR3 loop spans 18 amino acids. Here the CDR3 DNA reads TGTGCTAGTGGCTACCTGTCGCAGGGGGACGATAACACCGGGGAGCTGTTTTTT. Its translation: CASGYLSQGDDNTGELFF.

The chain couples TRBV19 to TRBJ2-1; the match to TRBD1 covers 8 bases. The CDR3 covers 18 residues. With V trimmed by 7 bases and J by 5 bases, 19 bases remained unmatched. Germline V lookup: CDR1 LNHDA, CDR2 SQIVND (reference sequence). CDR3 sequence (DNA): TGTGCCAGTAAAGGAAGAACTCGAGGCAGGGGGCTAGACAATGAGCAGTTCTTC. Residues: CASKGRTRGRGLDNEQFF.

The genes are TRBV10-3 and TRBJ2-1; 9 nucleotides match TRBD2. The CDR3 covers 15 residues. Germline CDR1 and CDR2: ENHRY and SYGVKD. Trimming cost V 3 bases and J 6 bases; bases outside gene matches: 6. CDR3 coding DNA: TGTGCCATCAGTGACCCTAGCGGGAACCCCAATGAGCAGTTCTTC. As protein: CAISDPSGNPNEQFF.

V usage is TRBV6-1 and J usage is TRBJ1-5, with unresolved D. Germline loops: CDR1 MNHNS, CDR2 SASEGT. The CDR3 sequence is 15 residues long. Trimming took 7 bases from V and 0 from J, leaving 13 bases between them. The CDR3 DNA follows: TGTGCCAGCATCCCTCGCCGGGATAGCAATCAGCCCCAGCATTTT. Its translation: CASIPRRDSNQPQHF.

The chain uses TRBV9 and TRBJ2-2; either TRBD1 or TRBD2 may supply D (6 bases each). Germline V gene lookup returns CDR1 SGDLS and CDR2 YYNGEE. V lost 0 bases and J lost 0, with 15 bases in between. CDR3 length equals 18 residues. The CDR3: CASSVAPYGGANTGELFF. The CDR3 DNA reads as TGTGCCAGCAGCGTAGCCCCCTACGGGGGCGCGAACACCGGGGAGCTGTTTTTT.

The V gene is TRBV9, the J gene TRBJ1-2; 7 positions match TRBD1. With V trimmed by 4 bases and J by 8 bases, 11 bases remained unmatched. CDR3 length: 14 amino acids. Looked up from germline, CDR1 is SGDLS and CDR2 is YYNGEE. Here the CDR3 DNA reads TGTGCCAGCAGCCCGAGGGACAGTCCTGGAGGCTACACCTTC. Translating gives CASSPRDSPGGYTF.

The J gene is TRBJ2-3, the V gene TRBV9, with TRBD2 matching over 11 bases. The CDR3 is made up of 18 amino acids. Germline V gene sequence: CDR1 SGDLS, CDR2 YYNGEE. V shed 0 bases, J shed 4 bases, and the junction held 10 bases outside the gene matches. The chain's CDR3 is CASSVDRLAGSLSDTQYF. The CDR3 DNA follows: TGTGCCAGCAGCGTAGACCGACTAGCGGGAAGTCTATCAGATACGCAGTATTTT.

CDR3 loop: CASSERLGFSEAFF. CDR3 nucleotides: TGTGCCAGCAGCGAAAGATTGGGCTTTTCTGAAGCTTTCTTT. The rearrangement links TRBV25-1 to TRBJ1-1, with D unclear. This CDR3 has 14 amino acids. Germline V gene sequence: CDR1 MGHDK, CDR2 SYGVNS. V lost 6 bases, J lost 6 bases, and 17 bases lay in between.

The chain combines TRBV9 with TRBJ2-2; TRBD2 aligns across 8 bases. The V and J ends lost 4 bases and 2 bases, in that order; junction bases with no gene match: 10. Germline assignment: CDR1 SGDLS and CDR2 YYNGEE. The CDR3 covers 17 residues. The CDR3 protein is CASSPSSGEVNTGELFF. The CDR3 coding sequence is TGTGCCAGCAGCCCCAGTAGCGGGGAGGTTAACACCGGGGAGCTGTTTTTT.

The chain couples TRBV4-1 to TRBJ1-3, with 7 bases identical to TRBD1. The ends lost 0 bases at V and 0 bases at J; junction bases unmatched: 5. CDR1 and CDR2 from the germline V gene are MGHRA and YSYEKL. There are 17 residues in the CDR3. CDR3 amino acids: CASSQEGRGPSGNTIYF. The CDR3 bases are TGCGCCAGCAGCCAAGAGGGAAGGGGGCCCTCTGGAAACACCATATATTTT.

Here the CDR3 reads CASRTGYMNTEAFF. The CDR3 coding sequence is TGTGCCAGTAGGACAGGGTATATGAACACTGAAGCTTTCTTT. The chain has TRBV19 and TRBJ1-1; 7 bases fit TRBD1. The V and J ends lost 6 bases and 0 bases, in that order; junction bases with no gene match: 4. CDR3 length: 14 amino acids. Germline V gene sequence: CDR1 LNHDA, CDR2 SQIVND (reference sequence).

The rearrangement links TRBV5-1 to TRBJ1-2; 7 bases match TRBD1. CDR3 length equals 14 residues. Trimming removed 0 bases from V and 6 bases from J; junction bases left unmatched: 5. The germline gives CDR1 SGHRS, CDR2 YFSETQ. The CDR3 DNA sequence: TGCGCCAGCAGCTTGGGACCAGGGGGGAATGGCTACACCTTC. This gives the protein CASSLGPGGNGYTF.

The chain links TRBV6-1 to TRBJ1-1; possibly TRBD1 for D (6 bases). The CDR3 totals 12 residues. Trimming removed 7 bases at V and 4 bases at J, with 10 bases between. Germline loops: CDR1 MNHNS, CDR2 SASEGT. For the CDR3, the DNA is TGTGCCAGCACTATAGGGGGCACTGAAGCTTTCTTT. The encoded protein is CASTIGGTEAFF.